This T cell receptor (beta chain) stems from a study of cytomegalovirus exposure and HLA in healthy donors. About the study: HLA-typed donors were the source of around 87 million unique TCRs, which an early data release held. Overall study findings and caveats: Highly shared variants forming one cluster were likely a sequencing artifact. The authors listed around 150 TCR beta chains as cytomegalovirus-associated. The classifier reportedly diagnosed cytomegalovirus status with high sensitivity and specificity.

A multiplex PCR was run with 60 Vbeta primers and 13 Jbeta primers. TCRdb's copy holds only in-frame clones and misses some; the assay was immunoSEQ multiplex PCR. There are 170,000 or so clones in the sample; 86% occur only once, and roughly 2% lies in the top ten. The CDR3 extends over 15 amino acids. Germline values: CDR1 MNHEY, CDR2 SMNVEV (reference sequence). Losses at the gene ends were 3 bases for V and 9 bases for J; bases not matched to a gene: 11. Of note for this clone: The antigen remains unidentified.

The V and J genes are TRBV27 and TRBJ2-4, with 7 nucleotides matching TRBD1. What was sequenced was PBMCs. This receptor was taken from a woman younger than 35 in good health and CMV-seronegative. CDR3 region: CASSFSQTGMGIQYF. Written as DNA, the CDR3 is TGTGCCAGCAGTTTCTCACAGACAGGGATGGGCATTCAGTACTTC.